What follows describes a single TCR beta chain. Its antigen is undetermined. Profiling relied on immunoSEQ multiplex PCR, and the TCRdb table lists in-frame clones only, not all of them. Of 130,000 to 150,000 clones listed, 70% to 90% were seen once; the top ten hold around 5%. V dropped 7 bases and J dropped 7; count of bases not matched to a gene: 10. Germline V lookup: CDR1 LNHDA, CDR2 SQIVND (reference sequence). This CDR3 comprises 15 residues. This record belongs to a study of T cell responses to AZD1222 COVID-19 vaccine. Across the whole study: Combined were second doses at about 4 or about 12 weeks. Study results and caveats: The reported proportion of spike-specific TCRs targeting unmutated variant regions was nearly half. Seropositive AZD1222 recipients at baseline numbered only five or six.

The chain has TRBV19 and TRBJ1-4; 9 bases agree with TRBD1. The clonotype comes from an adult in good health. Sequences were derived from peripheral blood, sampled on day 0 of AZD1222 vaccination. In nucleotides, the CDR3 is TGTGCCAGTAAAAACCGGGACAGGGTGCGTGAAAAACTGTTTTTT. Its protein product is CASKNRDRVREKLFF.